The 20 T cell receptor beta chains in this list originate from one sample, sequenced in a study of early T cells in non-severe SARS-CoV-2 infection. In TCRdb, the 5' RACE reads were re-called with MiXCR into one record per CDR3 protein. The table has 55,000 to 75,000 distinct CDR3 sequences, 10% to 15% seen once; the top ten hold about 3.9%. What was sequenced was whole blood. These receptors were collected from an adult who was a healthcare worker with PCR-confirmed SARS-CoV-2 infection or an uninfected control (not recorded which).

The chain couples TRBV18 to TRBJ2-5; D is uncertain. This CDR3 spans 13 amino acids. V was trimmed by 0 bases and J by 1 base, leaving 3 bases between them. Germline V lookup: CDR1 KGHSH, CDR2 LQKENI. The CDR3 nucleotides read TGTGCCAGCTCACCACCGGCCCAAGAGACCCAGTACTTC. Translated: CASSPPAQETQYF.

This clonotype was counted ten times or more. The rearrangement links TRBV24-1 to TRBJ2-3; D is ambiguous. Trimming took 3 bases from V and 3 from J, leaving 3 bases between them. The CDR3 covers 12 residues. Germline V gives CDR1 KGHDR, CDR2 SFDVKD. The CDR3 DNA reads TGTGCCACCAGTGATGCAACAGATACGCAGTATTTT. Amino acid sequence: CATSDATDTQYF.

This clonotype was recorded many times. The chain carries TRBV6-1 and TRBJ2-3; tentative D call: TRBD1 (5 bases). Trimming removed 6 bases at V and 0 bases at J, with 19 bases between. The CDR3 has 17 residues. Germline V CDR1 and CDR2: MNHNS, SASEGT. The CDR3 here is CASRLTAILLSTDTQYF. CDR3 sequence (DNA): TGTGCCAGCAGATTGACAGCAATCTTACTTAGCACAGATACGCAGTATTTT.

This clonotype turned up a few times. The rearrangement uses TRBV28 and TRBJ2-1, with 16 positions matching TRBD2. This CDR3 spans 17 amino acids. The V segment lost 2 bases and the J segment 7 bases; nucleotides outside the gene matches: 5. CDR1 is MDHEN and CDR2 is SYDVKM in the germline V gene. The CDR3 loop is CASSLPGTSGRGNEQFF. CDR3 nucleotide sequence: TGTGCCAGCAGTTTACCTGGGACTAGCGGGAGGGGGAATGAGCAGTTCTTC.

In this sample, this clonotype turned up a few times. The rearrangement links TRBV6-2 or TRBV6-3 to TRBJ2-7; D not resolved. The V gene lost 7 bases and the J gene lost 7 bases, with 11 bases spanning the gap. The length of the CDR3 is 11 residues. Germline V CDR1 and CDR2: MNHEY, SVGEGT. The CDR3 is CASNNGREQYF. For the CDR3, the DNA is TGTGCCAGCAACAACGGAAGAGAGCAGTACTTC.

DNA of the CDR3: TGTGCCAGCAGTTCACCCACTGCGACTAGCGGGAGCTCCTCTTGGTCCTACAATGAGCAGTTCTTC. Translated, it gives CASSSPTATSGSSSWSYNEQFF. The rearrangement uses TRBV27 and TRBJ2-1, with 12 bases that match TRBD2. Trimming took 4 bases from V and 1 from J; bases not matched to a gene: 20. Germline assignment: CDR1 MNHEY and CDR2 SMNVEV (reference sequence). This CDR3 is built from 22 residues.

As to this clonotype: A single base separates this from a much larger clone, so it may be a read error. V gene TRBV7-9 combines with J gene TRBJ2-3; TRBD2 is a possible D gene (5 bases). Trimming cost V 6 bases and J 6 bases, with 25 bases left between them. Germline CDR1 SEHNR, CDR2 FQNEAQ (reference sequence). The CDR3 is 17 amino acids. The CDR3 here is CASSNAAPGNRVDTQYF. The CDR3 bases are TGTGCCAGCAGTAACGCGGCCCCCGGGAACCGCGTTGATACGCAGTATTTT.

This clonotype was recorded at least ten times. The chain couples TRBV14 to TRBJ2-1; TRBD2 matches 10 bases. There are 15 residues in the CDR3. V lost 4 bases to trimming and J lost 6 bases; unmatched junction nucleotides: 6. CDR1 is SGHDN and CDR2 is FVKESK in the germline V gene. CDR3 sequence (DNA): TGTGCCAGCAGCCCATTAGCGGGAGGCCCCAATGAGCAGTTCTTC. This encodes CASSPLAGGPNEQFF. Filled out from reference TRBV14 and TRBJ2-1, the complete variable domain reads EAGVTQFPSHSVIEKGQTVTLRCDPISGHDNLYWYRRVMGKEIKFLLHFVKESKQDESGMPNNRFLAERTGGTYSTLKVQPAELEDSGVYFCASSPLAGGPNEQFFGPGTRLTVL.

This chain uses TRBV7-6 with TRBJ2-2; D not certain. In germline, CDR1 is SGHVS, CDR2 FNYEAQ. The CDR3 loop spans 15 amino acids. The germline V and J ends were trimmed by 2 bases and 0 bases, with 7 bases remaining between them. DNA of the CDR3: TGTGCCAGCAGCTTAACTGCAACGAACACCGGGGAGCTGTTTTTT. Translating gives CASSLTATNTGELFF.

This clonotype was seen many times. The chain is built from TRBV10-3 and TRBJ1-1; tentatively, D is TRBD1 (5 bases). The CDR3 contains 18 residues. V was shortened by 2 bases and J by 3 bases, with 22 bases between the two germline ends. In germline, CDR1 is ENHRY, CDR2 SYGVKD. In DNA form, the CDR3 reads TGTGCCATCAGTGAGGGGCCCCTGTCGGGTGGGACCTACACTGAAGCTTTCTTT. Its protein product is CAISEGPLSGGTYTEAFF.

In its sample, this clonotype was seen many times. The chain combines TRBV20-1 with TRBJ1-5; D is undetermined. The CDR3 length is 13 residues. Germline values: CDR1 DFQATT, CDR2 SNEGSKA (reference sequence). V was trimmed by 2 bases and J by 5 bases, leaving 10 bases between them. The CDR3 loop reads CSARQDFDQPQHF. Written as DNA, the CDR3 is TGCAGTGCTAGACAGGATTTTGATCAGCCCCAGCATTTT.

This clonotype was seen at least ten times. The J gene is TRBJ2-5, the V gene TRBV18; D gene ambiguous. The germline V and J ends were trimmed by 2 bases and 6 bases, with 7 bases remaining between them. This CDR3 is built from 12 residues. CDR1 and CDR2 (germline): KGHSH, LQKENI. The CDR3 coding sequence is TGTGCCAGCTCACCAGAAGGGAAGACCCAGTACTTC. It specifies CASSPEGKTQYF.

Details on this clonotype: Being one base from a much bigger clone, this may be a read error. This chain joins TRBV19 and TRBJ2-7, with D perhaps matching TRBD1 or TRBD2 (5 bases each). The length of the CDR3 is 17 residues. The germline V gene has CDR1 LNHDA and CDR2 SQIVND (reference sequence). CDR3 coding DNA: TGTGCCATTAGTATAGATTTAGGGACGGGGACCTCCTACGAGCAGTACTTC. It codes for CAISIDLGTGTSYEQYF.

This clonotype was counted at least ten times. The chain employs TRBV28 and TRBJ2-7, with 8 nucleotides matching TRBD2. CDR1 and CDR2 from the germline V gene are MDHEN and SYDVKM. V was pared by 1 base and J by 9 bases, with 14 bases of the junction left unmatched. The CDR3 is 16 residues long. The CDR3 loop is CASSLLLAGGPSVQYF. DNA of the CDR3: TGTGCCAGCAGTTTATTGTTGGCGGGAGGCCCGTCGGTGCAGTACTTC.

This clonotype was seen ten or more times. J is TRBJ2-5 and V is TRBV5-1, with no clear D. Germline V gene lookup returns CDR1 SGHRS and CDR2 YFSETQ. With 0 bases removed from V and 3 bases from J, the gap between germline ends came to 6 bases. The CDR3 is 13 residues long. DNA for the CDR3: TGCGCCAGCAGCTTGGAAGCAGAAGAGACCCAGTACTTC. Protein product: CASSLEAEETQYF.

This clonotype was detected ten times or more. The J gene is TRBJ2-3, the V gene TRBV30; the D is unclear. Trimming left V 2 bases short and J 0 bases short, with 12 bases between. From germline, CDR1 is GTSNPN and CDR2 SVGIG (reference sequence). The CDR3 consists of 15 residues. In DNA, the CDR3 is TGTGCCTGGAGTAATGGAGCCCTAAGCACAGATACGCAGTATTTT. It translates to CAWSNGALSTDTQYF.

This clonotype was counted ten times or more. The rearrangement joins TRBV7-9 to TRBJ2-1; TRBD2 matches 14 bases. V dropped 4 bases and J dropped 0; count of bases not matched to a gene: 11. Per germline, CDR1 SEHNR and CDR2 FQNEAQ (reference sequence). The CDR3 spans 20 residues. The CDR3 here is CASSSAGLAGAKSSYNEQFF. The CDR3 DNA follows: TGTGCCAGCAGCTCCGCGGGACTAGCGGGAGCCAAGAGCTCCTACAATGAGCAGTTCTTC.

This chain joins TRBV5-1 and TRBJ2-5; D is perhaps TRBD1 (6 bases). The CDR3 runs 12 residues. V was shortened by 4 bases and J by 2 bases, with 6 bases between the two germline ends. Per the germline V gene, CDR1 is SGHRS and CDR2 is YFSETQ. The CDR3 protein is CASSRGQETQYF. The CDR3 nucleotides are TGCGCCAGCAGCAGGGGGCAAGAGACCCAGTACTTC.

There are many counts of this clonotype. The rearrangement uses TRBV20-1 and TRBJ2-7; unclear D gene. V was cut by 4 bases and J by 1 base, with 8 bases left in between. The CDR3 length is 12 residues. Germline V lookup: CDR1 DFQATT, CDR2 SNEGSKA (reference sequence). As DNA, the CDR3 is TGCAGTGCTATGGGCGATTCCTACGAGCAGTACTTC. Translating it yields CSAMGDSYEQYF.

The V and J genes are TRBV4-2 and TRBJ2-1; 11 bases match TRBD2. Germline CDR1 is LGHNA and CDR2 is YNFKEQ. This CDR3 comprises 17 residues. The junction had 4 bases not matched to a gene; V was cut back by 0 bases and J by 3 bases. DNA for the CDR3: TGTGCCAGCAGCCAAGAAGGGACTAGCGGATTCTACAATGAGCAGTTCTTC. Amino acids: CASSQEGTSGFYNEQFF.